Listed below are T cell receptor beta chains from one sample, sequenced in a study of neurological immune-mediated disorders. TCRdb called the 5' RACE reads again in MiXCR, with one record for every CDR3 protein. The sample has roughly 46,000 distinct CDR3 sequences; under 2% are singletons. The sample taken for sequencing was PBMCs. The receptors derive from a woman in her forties with multiple sclerosis. Each CDR3 is given with its conserved first and last residue. A D gene is named only where the DNA matches it firmly. The size field is filled for only some rows; it gives once, few, many or a size class.

CDR3nt	CDR3aa	v_gene	d_gene	j_gene	abundance
TGCAGCGTGGCAGGAGCCTATGGCTACACCTTC	CSVAGAYGYTF	TRBV29-1	.	TRBJ1-2	many
TGCAGTGTGGGTCAGCCCCAGCATTTT	CSVGQPQHF	TRBV20-1	.	TRBJ1-5	many
TGTGCCACCAGCAGAGACGTGCGCCTGAGCGGGATAATGAACACTGAAGCTTTCTTT	CATSRDVRLSGIMNTEAFF	TRBV15	.	TRBJ1-1	many
TGCGCCAGCAGTGAGTCATTTAGCGGCTACGAGCAGTACTTC	CASSESFSGYEQYF	TRBV10-2	.	TRBJ2-7	many
TGTGCCAGCAGCTTAAGGGAGAACACTGAAGCTTTCTTT	CASSLRENTEAFF	TRBV7-9	.	TRBJ1-1	many
TGTGCCAGCAGCCTTTACGGGACATTGGGAACTCATACGCAGTATTTT	CASSLYGTLGTHTQYF	TRBV11-2	.	TRBJ2-3	many
TGCAGTGCCCAGCAGGGTTTGCAGCCCCAGCATTTT	CSAQQGLQPQHF	TRBV20-1	.	TRBJ1-5	many
TGCAGTGCTAGAGATGTAACAGGGGATCAGCCCCAGCATTTT	CSARDVTGDQPQHF	TRBV20-1	TRBD1	TRBJ1-5	many
TGCGCCAGCAGCCTTATAGGACGGGCTCGGTCCCCGAACACTGAAGCTTTCTTT	CASSLIGRARSPNTEAFF	TRBV5-1	.	TRBJ1-1	many
TGCGCCAGCAGCGTCGACACCGGGCACTACGAGCAGTACTTC	CASSVDTGHYEQYF	TRBV5-1	.	TRBJ2-7	many
TGCGCCAGCAGCCCCGGGACAGGCTCCTACGAGCAGTACTTC	CASSPGTGSYEQYF	TRBV5-1	TRBD1	TRBJ2-7	many
TGTGCCAGCAGCTTAGGGGGATTTGGGGCTTTCACTGAAGCTTTCTTT	CASSLGGFGAFTEAFF	TRBV7-6	.	TRBJ1-1	many
TGTGCCATCAGTGCCCGACAGGGGGATGGCTACACCTTC	CAISARQGDGYTF	TRBV10-3	TRBD1	TRBJ1-2	.
TGTGCCAGCAGCGGGGACAGGGATAATTCACCCCTCCACTTT	CASSGDRDNSPLHF	TRBV9	TRBD1	TRBJ1-6	many
TGTGCTAGTGGTTTGGTTTTGGGGTATAAGCGGTTCTTCACAGATACGCAGTATTTT	CASGLVLGYKRFFTDTQYF	TRBV12-5	.	TRBJ2-3	many
TGTGCCAGCAGCTCGATGGCTCCAGGGACTGAAGCTTTCTTT	CASSSMAPGTEAFF	TRBV7-3	.	TRBJ1-1	few